What follows are 24 T cell receptor beta chains derived from one specimen sequenced in a study of T cells in Graves' hyperthyroidism and ophthalmopathy. Amplified regions were TCR beta CDR3 sequences from RNA transcripts. Initially, a first-round RT-PCR of the TCR CDR3 employed the HTBI primer set. TCRdb fed the multiplex PCR reads into MiXCR, producing one record per CDR3 protein. The table includes about 640,000 distinct CDR3 sequences, roughly 20% detected once. The source material was blood. The receptors originated from a man aged 30-40 years with Graves' ophthalmopathy.

This clonotype was seen at least ten times. The chain uses TRBV20-1 and TRBJ2-5; D possibly corresponds to TRBD1 (6 bases). The ends were cut back, 3 bases at V and 1 base at J, with 12 bases in the middle. The germline CDR1 and CDR2 sequences are DFQATT and SNEGSKA (reference sequence). This CDR3 is built from 14 residues. The CDR3 spells CSASTTGSQETQYF. CDR3 nucleotides: TGCAGTGCTAGCACCACAGGGAGCCAAGAGACCCAGTACTTC.

CDR3 protein: CSVGDSSSYNEQFF. The CDR3 bases are TGCAGCGTTGGGGACTCGAGCTCCTACAATGAGCAGTTCTTC. The J gene is TRBJ2-1, the V gene TRBV29-1; D may be TRBD2 (6 bases). V was clipped by 4 bases and J by 0 bases, with 10 bases between them. CDR3 size: 14 residues. CDR1 and CDR2 from the germline V gene are SQVTM and ANQGSEA.

This clonotype was counted a few times. V and J are TRBV29-1 and TRBJ2-5; possible D gene TRBD1, 6 bases. The V gene's germline CDR1 is SQVTM and CDR2 ANQGSEA. The CDR3 length is 14 residues. V was clipped by 2 bases and J by 3 bases, with 13 bases between them. CDR3 protein: CSVERTARKETQYF. The CDR3 region has the DNA TGCAGCGTTGAAAGGACAGCAAGAAAAGAGACCCAGTACTTC.

This chain connects TRBV28 to TRBJ2-5; no definite D call. The CDR3 loop spans 12 amino acids. V lost 3 bases to trimming and J lost 5 bases, with 7 bases between them. Germline CDR1 MDHEN, CDR2 SYDVKM. CDR3 sequence reads: CASSFALETQYF. The CDR3, as DNA: TGTGCCAGCAGTTTCGCCCTCGAGACCCAGTACTTC.

This clonotype was seen a few times. J is TRBJ1-6 and V is TRBV28; D gene uncertain. Germline-derived CDR1 and CDR2 are MDHEN and SYDVKM. V lost 9 bases and J lost 6, with 15 bases in between. The CDR3 runs 14 residues. The DNA of the CDR3 is TGTGCCAGTGTGGTTGGGCGGGGTAATTCACCCCTCCACTTT. This codes for CASVVGRGNSPLHF.

The chain is built from TRBV28 and TRBJ2-7, with 12 bases lining up with TRBD2. Trimming removed 3 bases from V and 4 bases from J; junction bases left unmatched: 7. Germline CDR1 and CDR2: MDHEN and SYDVKM. This CDR3 has 16 amino acids. The CDR3 is CASSLLAGGPVYEQYF. In nucleotides, the CDR3 is TGTGCCAGCAGTTTGCTAGCGGGAGGGCCCGTTTACGAGCAGTACTTC.

This chain joins TRBV7-9 and TRBJ1-6; 10 nucleotides match TRBD1. CDR3 length: 15 amino acids. V was pared by 6 bases and J by 5 bases, with 4 bases of the junction left unmatched. Looked up from germline, CDR1 is SEHNR and CDR2 is FQNEAQ (reference sequence). The CDR3, as DNA: TGTGCCAGCAGGGAAGGACAGGGGGATAATTCACCCCTCCACTTT. Translating it yields CASREGQGDNSPLHF. Full variable domain (remainder filled in from reference TRBV7-9 and TRBJ1-6): DTGVSQNPRHKITKRGQNVTFRCDPISEHNRLYWYRQTLGQGPEFLTYFQNEAQLEKSRLLSDRFSAERPKGSFSTLEIQRTEQGDSAMYLCASREGQGDNSPLHFGNGTRLTVT.

This clonotype occurred many times. The J gene is TRBJ2-1, the V gene TRBV12-3 or TRBV12-4; D is unresolved. V lost 4 bases and J 0 bases, leaving 10 bases between the germline ends. This CDR3 is built from 15 residues. CDR3 nucleotide sequence: TGTGCCAGCAGTTCCGGCCCGAGCTCCTACAATGAGCAGTTCTTC. It translates to CASSSGPSSYNEQFF.

This clonotype was counted at least ten times. This CDR3 reads CASSLMREGDSPLHF. CDR3 DNA sequence: TGTGCCAGCAGTTTAATGAGGGAGGGAGATTCACCCCTCCACTTT. The chain uses TRBV12-3 or TRBV12-4 and TRBJ1-6; D gene unclear. CDR3 length: 15 residues. The V gene lost 2 bases and the J gene lost 8 bases, with 13 bases spanning the gap.

This clonotype was recorded at least ten times. The chain recombines TRBV18 with TRBJ1-6; 7 bases line up with TRBD1. CDR1 is KGHSH, CDR2 LQKENI, per germline. The trim removed 3 bases at V and 8 bases at J, leaving 1 base unmatched. The CDR3 consists of 13 residues. The CDR3 region is CASSPTGDSPLHF. The CDR3 coding sequence is TGTGCCAGCTCACCTACAGGGGATTCACCCCTCCACTTT.

This clonotype was observed many times. The chain joins TRBV5-1 to TRBJ1-1, with a tentative D call TRBD1 (5 bases). The CDR3 is 14 amino acids. In germline, CDR1 is SGHRS, CDR2 YFSETQ. Trimming pared 3 bases from V and 7 bases from J, leaving 16 bases between. The CDR3 bases are TGCGCCAGCAGCTCGACGGGACGAAGTAATGAAGCTTTCTTT. Encoded protein: CASSSTGRSNEAFF.

The J gene is TRBJ1-1, the V gene TRBV5-8; D is unclear. Per the germline V gene, CDR1 is SGHTS and CDR2 is YDEGEE. Trimming pared 0 bases from V and 0 bases from J, leaving 6 bases between. This CDR3 is built from 14 residues. The CDR3: CASSLGWVNTEAFF. CDR3 nucleotides: TGTGCCAGCAGCTTGGGGTGGGTGAACACTGAAGCTTTCTTT.

The V call is TRBV15, the J call TRBJ2-2; D is possibly TRBD1 (7 bases). V lost 5 bases and J lost 6, with 16 bases in between. The CDR3 covers 15 residues. Germline V CDR1 and CDR2: LNHNV, YYDKDF (reference sequence). The CDR3 coding sequence is TGTGCCACCAGCCAAGTGACAGGGAGGTCCGGGGAGCTGTTTTTT. Protein sequence: CATSQVTGRSGELFF.

There are a few counts of this clonotype. The CDR3 sequence is CASSLGGTVPYEQYF. CDR3 in DNA: TGCGCCAGCAGCTTGGGAGGGACAGTCCCCTACGAGCAGTACTTC. V gene TRBV5-1 combines with J gene TRBJ2-7; 7 bases map to TRBD1. Germline lookup yields CDR1 SGHRS and CDR2 YFSETQ. The ends lost 0 bases at V and 2 bases at J; junction bases unmatched: 5. There are 15 residues in the CDR3.

The chain has TRBV20-1 and TRBJ2-3; 10 bases are a match to TRBD2. The CDR3 has 15 amino acids. V trimming: 1 base; J trimming: 0 bases; junction bases outside the gene matches: 1. Per germline, CDR1 DFQATT and CDR2 SNEGSKA (reference sequence). CDR3 DNA: TGCAGTGCTAGAGTGACTAGCGGGAGCACAGATACGCAGTATTTT. It codes for CSARVTSGSTDTQYF.

A few counts support this clonotype. This chain connects TRBV10-2 to TRBJ1-6, with D hard to call. V was pared by 9 bases and J by 0 bases, with 6 bases between. Germline lookup yields CDR1 WSHSY and CDR2 SAAADI. This CDR3 is built from 13 residues. The CDR3 is CASENSYNSPLHF. Here the CDR3 DNA reads TGCGCCAGTGAGAACTCCTATAATTCACCCCTCCACTTT.

V usage is TRBV9 and J usage is TRBJ2-3; 8 bases are shared with TRBD1. This CDR3 contains 13 residues. J gave up 9 bases and V 0 bases, and 3 bases lay outside the gene matches. In germline, CDR1 is SGDLS, CDR2 YYNGEE. In nucleotides, the CDR3 is TGTGCCAGCAGCGTAGGTGACAGGGGAACGCAGTATTTT. Protein product: CASSVGDRGTQYF.

The V and J genes are TRBV16 and TRBJ1-2; D is uncertain. Per the germline V gene, CDR1 is KGHSY and CDR2 is FQNENV. The V end lost 6 bases, the J end lost 5 bases, and 25 bases lay between the germline ends. CDR3 length: 17 amino acids. Written as DNA, the CDR3 is TGTGCCAGCAGACCTAACAGCCGCTCGCAATATCTTTATGGCTACACCTTC. It specifies CASRPNSRSQYLYGYTF.

In nucleotides, the CDR3 is TGTGCCAGTAACGGGATCCGAGGGGGCGAGCAGTACTTC. It is translated as CASNGIRGGEQYF. The chain recombines TRBV27 with TRBJ2-7, with D possibly matching TRBD1 (6 bases). Trimming shortened V by 9 bases and J by 6 bases, and 18 bases separated the two germline ends. The length of the CDR3 is 13 residues. CDR1 is MNHEY and CDR2 is SMNVEV in the germline V gene (reference sequence).

The chain recombines TRBV9 with TRBJ2-1; 11 bases map to TRBD2. Germline assignment: CDR1 SGDLS and CDR2 YYNGEE. The CDR3 extends over 15 amino acids. V was clipped by 4 bases and J by 9 bases; unmatched bases: 9. CDR3 sequence: CASSKLAGVSGEQFF. The CDR3 nucleotides read TGTGCCAGCAGCAAACTAGCGGGAGTGTCTGGTGAGCAGTTCTTC.

Only a few counts were recorded for this clonotype. This chain uses TRBV3-1 with TRBJ1-4, with D unresolved. Germline V gives CDR1 LGHDT, CDR2 YNNKEL (reference sequence). This CDR3 contains 17 residues. Between the trimmed V and J ends, which lost 0 bases and 5 bases, there was a span of 16 bases. DNA for the CDR3: TGTGCCAGCAGCCAAGATAGGTTCCACGGACCCAATGAAAAACTGTTTTTT. Translation: CASSQDRFHGPNEKLFF.

This CDR3 reads CASSVGLGESNEQFF. The CDR3 DNA is TGTGCCAGCAGCGTAGGACTGGGAGAGTCCAATGAGCAGTTCTTC. The chain combines TRBV9 with TRBJ2-1; D may be TRBD2 (5 bases). CDR1 is SGDLS, CDR2 YYNGEE, per germline. The CDR3 loop spans 15 amino acids. The V and J ends lost 0 bases and 6 bases respectively, with 13 bases between them.

J is TRBJ1-1 and V is TRBV5-1, with no clear D. Per germline, CDR1 SGHRS and CDR2 YFSETQ. V gave up 4 bases and J gave up 4 bases, with 23 bases separating them. The CDR3 length is 17 residues. In DNA form, the CDR3 reads TGCGCCAGCAGCGAAGGACGTGAATTGGGATCAGGCACTGAAGCTTTCTTT. Translating it yields CASSEGRELGSGTEAFF.

J is TRBJ2-5 and V is TRBV6-1; 16 nucleotides line up with TRBD2. This CDR3 comprises 18 residues. The germline V gene has CDR1 MNHNS and CDR2 SASEGT. V dropped 4 bases and J dropped 1; count of bases not matched to a gene: 6. CDR3 nucleotide sequence: TGTGCCAGCAGTGCTCCGGGACTAGCGGGAGGGATCCAAGAGACCCAGTACTTC. Encoded protein: CASSAPGLAGGIQETQYF.